The 25 T cell receptor beta chains reported below all come from one sample, sequenced in a study of blood T cell repertoires in COVID-19. Produced via immunoSEQ multiplex PCR; TCRdb's table is partial and in-frame only. The table has about 360,000 clones, approximately 86% seen once; the top ten hold about 7.1%. The source material was peripheral blood. These receptors originate from an older woman with COVID-19, enrolled during active disease.

V usage is TRBV30 and J usage is TRBJ2-5; 7 bases fit TRBD1. The CDR3 runs to 12 residues. Per the germline V gene, CDR1 is GTSNPN and CDR2 is SVGIG (reference sequence). V shed 4 bases and J 5 bases; nucleotides not matched to a gene: 4. The CDR3 nucleotides read TGTGCCTGGAAGGGGGCCGGGGAGACCCAGTACTTC. It encodes CAWKGAGETQYF. The variable domain in full, completed from reference TRBV30 and TRBJ2-5, reads SQTIHQWPATLVQPVGSPLSLECTVEGTSNPNLYWYRQAAGRGLQLLFYSVGIGQISSEVPQNLSASRPQDRQFILSSKKLLLSDSGFYLCAWKGAGETQYFGPGTRLLVL.

The chain couples TRBV7-9 to TRBJ1-1; no reliable D call. The germline V and J ends were trimmed by 4 bases and 4 bases, with 19 bases remaining between them. Germline CDR1 is SEHNR and CDR2 is FQNEAQ (reference sequence). CDR3 length: 16 amino acids. The CDR3 nucleotides read TGTGCCAGCAGCTCCCCCAAACGGGAGATCGTCACTGAAGCTTTCTTT. It encodes CASSSPKREIVTEAFF.

This chain connects TRBV7-8 to TRBJ2-1, with 7 bases lining up with TRBD1. V lost 2 bases to trimming and J lost 3 bases; unmatched junction nucleotides: 4. The CDR3 consists of 15 residues. Germline CDR1 reads SGHVS; CDR2 reads FQNEAQ. This chain's CDR3 is CASSLLTGVYNEQFF. The CDR3 DNA follows: TGTGCCAGCAGCTTACTCACAGGGGTCTACAATGAGCAGTTCTTC.

The chain combines TRBV9 with TRBJ1-6; D call uncertain. CDR1 is SGDLS, CDR2 YYNGEE, per germline. The CDR3 length is 13 residues. V was clipped by 0 bases and J by 9 bases, with 7 bases between them. CDR3 amino acids: CASSVDRGSPLHF. The DNA for the CDR3 is TGTGCCAGCAGCGTAGATCGGGGTTCACCCCTCCACTTT.

J is TRBJ2-1 and V is TRBV11-2; 11 nucleotides match TRBD2. The junction had 9 bases not matched to a gene; V was cut back by 5 bases and J by 6 bases. CDR1 is SGHAT, CDR2 FQNNGV, per germline. CDR3 length: 16 residues. The CDR3 DNA is TGTGCCAGCAGCCTTTATAGCGGGGGGGTCGGCAATGAGCAGTTCTTC. Translation: CASSLYSGGVGNEQFF. The whole variable domain, filled in from reference TRBV11-2 and TRBJ2-1, reads EAGVAQSPRYKIIEKRQSVAFWCNPISGHATLYWYQQILGQGPKLLIQFQNNGVVDDSQLPKDRFSAERLKGVDSTLKIQPAKLEDSAVYLCASSLYSGGVGNEQFFGPGTRLTVL.

J is TRBJ1-3 and V is TRBV30; D is undetermined. In germline, CDR1 is GTSNPN, CDR2 SVGIG (reference sequence). Trimming cost V 2 bases and J 4 bases, with 3 bases left between them. There are 11 residues in the CDR3. The CDR3 loop reads CAWSIGNTIYF. The CDR3 nucleotides read TGTGCCTGGAGTATAGGAAACACCATATATTTT.

The CDR3 is CAWSVQGAGELFF. CDR3 DNA: TGTGCCTGGAGTGTACAGGGGGCTGGGGAGCTGTTTTTT. The chain joins TRBV30 to TRBJ2-2; 9 positions match TRBD1. V lost 0 bases and J lost 8; bases outside the gene matches: 1. The germline V gene has CDR1 GTSNPN and CDR2 SVGIG (reference sequence). The CDR3 is 13 residues long.

The rearrangement joins TRBV10-3 to TRBJ2-1; perhaps TRBD2 as D (6 bases). The germline V gene has CDR1 ENHRY and CDR2 SYGVKD. The length of the CDR3 is 16 residues. Trimming took 7 bases from V and 9 from J, leaving 25 bases between them. CDR3 bases: TGTGCCATCATCCCTGATCTGGCGGGGCTCCCAGGTGAGCAGTTCTTC. It yields the protein CAIIPDLAGLPGEQFF.

The genes are TRBV27 and TRBJ2-7; 7 nucleotides match TRBD1. V was clipped by 6 bases and J by 0 bases; unmatched bases: 11. The CDR3 runs to 16 residues. Germline V gene lookup returns CDR1 MNHEY and CDR2 SMNVEV (reference sequence). CDR3 nucleotide sequence: TGTGCCAGCAGACCGCAGGGGGTTTTGGGCTCCTACGAGCAGTACTTC. It encodes CASRPQGVLGSYEQYF.

The V call is TRBV3-1 (or the pseudogene TRBV3-2), the J call TRBJ2-7; TRBD1 agrees at 8 bases. The CDR3 has 14 residues. In germline, CDR1 is LGHDT, CDR2 YNNKEL (reference sequence). J was trimmed by 4 bases and V by 4 bases; bases with no gene match: 6. The CDR3 coding sequence is TGTGCCAGCAGCCCACGACAGGGGATGTACGAGCAGTACTTC. Its translation: CASSPRQGMYEQYF.

The genes are TRBV5-1 and TRBJ1-5; D is possibly TRBD1 (5 bases). The germline V gene encodes CDR1 SGHRS and CDR2 YFSETQ. The CDR3 length is 16 residues. Trimming removed 4 bases at V and 0 bases at J, with 14 bases between. The CDR3 reads CASSGTGPYSNQPQHF. DNA of the CDR3: TGCGCCAGCAGCGGCACAGGACCTTATAGCAATCAGCCCCAGCATTTT.

V usage is TRBV6-5 and J usage is TRBJ2-7; TRBD1 is a possible D gene (5 bases). CDR1 is MNHEY and CDR2 is SVGAGI in the germline V gene. This CDR3 is built from 13 residues. V lost 6 bases, J lost 3 bases, and 12 bases lay in between. Here the CDR3 reads CASRSGNLYEQYF. The CDR3 bases are TGTGCCAGCAGATCAGGGAACCTCTACGAGCAGTACTTC.

The chain combines TRBV6-6 with TRBJ1-2; 8 bases match TRBD1. CDR3 length equals 14 residues. Per germline, CDR1 MNHNY and CDR2 SVGAGI (reference sequence). The trim removed 6 bases at V and 4 bases at J, leaving 7 bases unmatched. The CDR3 sequence: CASSPRTGSYGYTF. In nucleotides, the CDR3 is TGTGCCAGCAGCCCCCGGACAGGGAGCTATGGCTACACCTTC.

This clone has a handful of counts. The V gene is TRBV27, the J gene TRBJ2-1; TRBD1 agrees at 7 bases. In germline, CDR1 is MNHEY, CDR2 SMNVEV (reference sequence). This CDR3 is 15 amino acids long. Trimming removed 6 bases from V and 6 bases from J; junction bases left unmatched: 11. CDR3 in DNA: TGTGCCAGCAGCCTCAGCCCGGGACAGATCAATGAGCAGTTCTTC. Protein sequence: CASSLSPGQINEQFF.

This clone turned up a few times. V is TRBV2 and J is TRBJ1-1; tentatively, D is TRBD1 (6 bases). Trimming stripped 4 bases from V and 1 base from J, with 7 bases between. Germline CDR1 is SNHLY and CDR2 is FYNNEI. This CDR3 is built from 13 residues. This CDR3 is CASSAQGNTEAFF. The CDR3 DNA is TGTGCCAGCAGTGCACAGGGGAACACTGAAGCTTTCTTT.

The chain couples TRBV18 to TRBJ2-5; TRBD1 might be the D (5 bases). Trimming pared 0 bases from V and 5 bases from J, leaving 13 bases between. CDR1 and CDR2 (germline): KGHSH, LQKENI. The CDR3 consists of 15 residues. In nucleotides, the CDR3 is TGTGCCAGCTCACCACCTTCGCAGGGTGGCGAGACCCAGTACTTC. Its translation: CASSPPSQGGETQYF.

The chain couples TRBV2 to TRBJ1-2; D is unclear. CDR3 length: 14 residues. CDR1 and CDR2 (germline): SNHLY, FYNNEI. V was cut by 0 bases and J by 1 base, with 6 bases left in between. In DNA, the CDR3 is TGTGCCAGCAGTGAAGCGGGCAGTAACTATGGCTACACCTTC. Translation: CASSEAGSNYGYTF.

The chain employs TRBV7-2 and TRBJ2-2; D is unclear. This CDR3 region has 15 residues. The V gene lost 5 bases and the J gene lost 8 bases, with 18 bases spanning the gap. The germline V gene has CDR1 SGHTA and CDR2 FQGNSA. CDR3 bases: TGTGCCAGCAGCCGCCTTCGACAAGTTCCTGGGGAGCTGTTTTTT. Protein sequence: CASSRLRQVPGELFF. The entire variable domain, with the rest obtained from reference TRBV7-2 and TRBJ2-2, is as follows: GAGVSQSPSNKVTEKGKDVELRCDPISGHTALYWYRQSLGQGLEFLIYFQGNSAPDKSGLPSDRFSAERTGGSVSTLTIQRTQQEDSAVYLCASSRLRQVPGELFFGEGSRLTVL.

The chain combines TRBV12-5 with TRBJ1-2; perhaps TRBD1 as D (6 bases). Germline V gene lookup returns CDR1 LGHNT and CDR2 FRNRAP. Trimming removed 0 bases from V and 4 bases from J, with 9 bases in between. The CDR3 has 14 amino acids. The CDR3 DNA sequence: TGTGCTAGTGGTTTGGTAAGGACAGTCTATGGCTACACCTTC. Protein product: CASGLVRTVYGYTF.

This chain uses TRBV18 with TRBJ1-2, with 9 bases matching TRBD1. Germline V gene lookup returns CDR1 KGHSH and CDR2 LQKENI. The CDR3 loop spans 16 amino acids. V lost 4 bases, J lost 7 bases, and 13 bases stayed unmatched. The CDR3 DNA is TGTGCCAGCTCACTAAGGACAGGGGATAGTTTTGGTGGCTACACCTTC. Its protein product is CASSLRTGDSFGGYTF.

This clone was recorded a few times. V usage is TRBV5-1 and J usage is TRBJ1-2; D is perhaps TRBD1 (5 bases). This CDR3 is built from 14 residues. The ends were cut back, 4 bases at V and 6 bases at J, with 16 bases in the middle. Germline-derived CDR1 and CDR2 are SGHRS and YFSETQ. The CDR3 is CASSPGGGANGYTF. The DNA for the CDR3 is TGCGCCAGCAGCCCCGGTGGCGGGGCGAATGGCTACACCTTC.

This clone was observed a single time. The chain combines TRBV19 with TRBJ1-3; TRBD1 matches 7 bases. J lost 0 bases, V lost 5 bases, and 7 bases had no gene match. CDR3 length equals 16 residues. CDR1 is LNHDA and CDR2 is SQIVND in the germline V gene (reference sequence). The chain's CDR3 is CASSPPGQTSGNTIYF. The CDR3 DNA sequence: TGTGCCAGTAGTCCCCCGGGACAGACCTCTGGAAACACCATATATTTT.

This clone was detected once. The chain uses TRBV20-1 and TRBJ2-7, with 8 bases aligning to TRBD1. With V trimmed by 3 bases and J by 3 bases, 1 base remained unmatched. The germline V gene has CDR1 DFQATT and CDR2 SNEGSKA (reference sequence). CDR3 length equals 12 residues. CDR3 DNA sequence: TGCAGTGCTAGTACAGGGGGCTACGAGCAGTACTTC. This codes for CSASTGGYEQYF.

The CDR3 bases are TGTGCCAGCAGCTTAGTTAGCGGGGGGGATGAGCAGTTCTTC. As protein: CASSLVSGGDEQFF. The chain combines TRBV7-9 with TRBJ2-1; TRBD2 matches 11 bases. V gave up 1 base and J gave up 8 bases; unmatched junction bases: 1. Germline assignment: CDR1 SEHNR and CDR2 FQNEAQ (reference sequence). The length of the CDR3 is 14 residues.

The sample holds one count of this clone. V usage is TRBV11-3 and J usage is TRBJ2-7; 9 nucleotides match TRBD1. The CDR3 is 17 residues long. Germline V gene sequence: CDR1 SGHNT, CDR2 YENEEA. The junction had 12 bases not matched to a gene; V was cut back by 1 base and J by 5 bases. The CDR3 spells CASSLGPPGQGHDEQYF. CDR3 DNA: TGTGCCAGCAGCTTAGGACCCCCGGGACAGGGTCACGACGAGCAGTACTTC.